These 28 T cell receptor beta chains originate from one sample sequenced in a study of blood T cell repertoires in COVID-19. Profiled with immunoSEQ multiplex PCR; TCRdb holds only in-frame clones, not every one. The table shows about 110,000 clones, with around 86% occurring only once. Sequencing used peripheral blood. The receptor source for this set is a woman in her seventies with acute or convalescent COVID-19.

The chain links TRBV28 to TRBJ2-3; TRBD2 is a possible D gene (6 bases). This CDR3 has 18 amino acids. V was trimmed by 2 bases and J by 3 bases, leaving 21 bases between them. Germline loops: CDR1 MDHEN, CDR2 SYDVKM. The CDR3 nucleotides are TGTGCCAGCAGTTTACGGCAGGCGGGACTCTTATCTACAGATACGCAGTATTTT. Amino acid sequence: CASSLRQAGLLSTDTQYF.

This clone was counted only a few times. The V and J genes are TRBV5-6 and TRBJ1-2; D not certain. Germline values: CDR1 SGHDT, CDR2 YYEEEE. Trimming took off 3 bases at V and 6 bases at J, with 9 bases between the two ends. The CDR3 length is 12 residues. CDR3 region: CASSSAAHGYTF. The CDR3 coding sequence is TGTGCCAGCAGCTCGGCGGCCCATGGCTACACCTTC.

CDR3 protein: CASSRDRVSGYTF. CDR3 nucleotide sequence: TGTGCCAGCAGTCGGGACAGGGTAAGCGGCTACACCTTC. The chain couples TRBV28 to TRBJ1-2; 9 nucleotides match TRBD1. With V trimmed by 5 bases and J by 8 bases, 6 bases remained unmatched. Germline V gives CDR1 MDHEN, CDR2 SYDVKM. CDR3 size: 13 residues.

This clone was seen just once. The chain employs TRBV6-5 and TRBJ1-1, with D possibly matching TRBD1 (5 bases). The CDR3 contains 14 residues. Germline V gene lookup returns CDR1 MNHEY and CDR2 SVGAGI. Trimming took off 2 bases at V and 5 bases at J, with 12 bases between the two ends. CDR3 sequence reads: CASSYKGIGTEAFF. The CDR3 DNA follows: TGTGCCAGCAGTTACAAGGGGATCGGGACTGAAGCTTTCTTT.

CDR3 loop: CASSRSLADTQYF. As DNA, the CDR3 is TGTGCCAGCTCACGGTCACTAGCGGATACGCAGTATTTT. The chain carries TRBV18 and TRBJ2-3; the match to TRBD2 covers 7 bases. The CDR3 covers 13 residues. Germline loops: CDR1 KGHSH, CDR2 LQKENI. V lost 4 bases, J lost 6 bases, and 4 bases stayed unmatched.

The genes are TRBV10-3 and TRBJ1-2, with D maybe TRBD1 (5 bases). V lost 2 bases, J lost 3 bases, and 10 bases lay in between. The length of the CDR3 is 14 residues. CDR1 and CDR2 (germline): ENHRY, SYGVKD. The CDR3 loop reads CAISEGGGDYGYTF. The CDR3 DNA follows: TGTGCCATCAGTGAGGGAGGAGGGGACTATGGCTACACCTTC.

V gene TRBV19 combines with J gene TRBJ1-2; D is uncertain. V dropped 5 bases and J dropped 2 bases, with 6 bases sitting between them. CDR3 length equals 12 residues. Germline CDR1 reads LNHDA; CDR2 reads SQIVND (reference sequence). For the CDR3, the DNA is TGTGCCAGTAGTGCGATCAACTATGGCTACACCTTC. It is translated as CASSAINYGYTF.

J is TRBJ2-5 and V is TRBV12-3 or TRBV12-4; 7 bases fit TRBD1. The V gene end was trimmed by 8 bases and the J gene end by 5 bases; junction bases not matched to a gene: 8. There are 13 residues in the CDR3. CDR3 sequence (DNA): TGTGCCAGCGGACAGGAGACCCTGGAGACCCAGTACTTC. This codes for CASGQETLETQYF.

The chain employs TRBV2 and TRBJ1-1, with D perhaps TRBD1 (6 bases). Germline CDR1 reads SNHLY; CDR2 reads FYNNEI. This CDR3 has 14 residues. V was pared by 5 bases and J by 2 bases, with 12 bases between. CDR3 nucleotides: TGTGCCAGCAGTCTTAAGGGGGTAAACACTGAAGCTTTCTTT. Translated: CASSLKGVNTEAFF.

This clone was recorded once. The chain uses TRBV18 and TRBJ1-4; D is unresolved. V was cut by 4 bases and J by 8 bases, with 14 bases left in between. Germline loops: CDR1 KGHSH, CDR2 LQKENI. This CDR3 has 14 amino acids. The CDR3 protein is CASSLPTPREKLFF. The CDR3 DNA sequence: TGTGCCAGCTCACTACCGACCCCCAGGGAAAAACTGTTTTTT.

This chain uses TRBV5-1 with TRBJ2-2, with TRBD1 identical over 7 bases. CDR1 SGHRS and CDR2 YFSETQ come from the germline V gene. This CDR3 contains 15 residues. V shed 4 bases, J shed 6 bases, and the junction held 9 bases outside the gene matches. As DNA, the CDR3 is TGCGCCAGCAGCCCCTCTGACACAGGGGCCGGGGAGCTGTTTTTT. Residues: CASSPSDTGAGELFF.

CDR3 DNA sequence: TGTGCCAGCAGCCACGGGGGGAACACTGAAGCTTTCTTT. The encoded protein is CASSHGGNTEAFF. The chain recombines TRBV7-3 with TRBJ1-1; D might be TRBD1 (5 bases). Germline lookup yields CDR1 SGHTA and CDR2 FQGTGA. The CDR3 runs to 13 residues. The V end was cut by 5 bases, the J end by 1 base, with 8 bases between.

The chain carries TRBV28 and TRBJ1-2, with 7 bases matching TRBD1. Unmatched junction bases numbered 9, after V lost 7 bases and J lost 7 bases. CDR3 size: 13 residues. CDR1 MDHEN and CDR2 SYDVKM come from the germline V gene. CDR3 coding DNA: TGTGCCAGCATCCAGGGGGGTGGGACTGGCTACACCTTC. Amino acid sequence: CASIQGGGTGYTF.

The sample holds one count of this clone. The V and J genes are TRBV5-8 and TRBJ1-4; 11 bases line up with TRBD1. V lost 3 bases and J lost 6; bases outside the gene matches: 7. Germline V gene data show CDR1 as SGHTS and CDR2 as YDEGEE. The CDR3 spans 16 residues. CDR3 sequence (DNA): TGTGCCAGCAGCTCGACCGGGACAGGGGGGGATGAAAAACTGTTTTTT. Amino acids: CASSSTGTGGDEKLFF.

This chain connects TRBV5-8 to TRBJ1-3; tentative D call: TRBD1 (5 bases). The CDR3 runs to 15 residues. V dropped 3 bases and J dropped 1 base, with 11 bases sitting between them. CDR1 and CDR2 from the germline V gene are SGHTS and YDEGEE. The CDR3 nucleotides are TGTGCCAGCAGCTCGTTACAGGAATCTGGAAACACCATATATTTT. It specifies CASSSLQESGNTIYF.

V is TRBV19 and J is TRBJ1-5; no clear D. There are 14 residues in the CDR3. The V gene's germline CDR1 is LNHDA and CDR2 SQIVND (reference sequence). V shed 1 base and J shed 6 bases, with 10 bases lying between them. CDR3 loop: CASSIGAVGQPQHF. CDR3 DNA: TGTGCCAGTAGTATAGGGGCTGTAGGTCAGCCCCAGCATTTT.

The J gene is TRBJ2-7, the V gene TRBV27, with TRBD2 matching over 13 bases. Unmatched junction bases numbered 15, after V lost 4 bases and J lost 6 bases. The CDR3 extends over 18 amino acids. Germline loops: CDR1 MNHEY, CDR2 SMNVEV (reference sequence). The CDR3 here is CASSSLLLAGGPTGEQYF. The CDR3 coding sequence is TGTGCCAGCAGTTCCCTATTACTAGCGGGAGGGCCTACCGGCGAGCAGTACTTC.

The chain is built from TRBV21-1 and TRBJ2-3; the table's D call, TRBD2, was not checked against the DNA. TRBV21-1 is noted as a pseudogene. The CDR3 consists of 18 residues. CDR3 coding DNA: TGTGCCAGCAGCAAAGCGCCTAGCGGGGAGGCTGGCACAGATACGCAGTATTTT. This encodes CASSKAPSGEAGTDTQYF.

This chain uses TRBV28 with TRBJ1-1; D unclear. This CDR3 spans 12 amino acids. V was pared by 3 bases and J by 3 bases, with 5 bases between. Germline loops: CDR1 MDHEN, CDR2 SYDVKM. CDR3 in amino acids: CASSLRDTEAFF. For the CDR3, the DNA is TGTGCCAGCAGTTTGAGGGACACTGAAGCTTTCTTT.

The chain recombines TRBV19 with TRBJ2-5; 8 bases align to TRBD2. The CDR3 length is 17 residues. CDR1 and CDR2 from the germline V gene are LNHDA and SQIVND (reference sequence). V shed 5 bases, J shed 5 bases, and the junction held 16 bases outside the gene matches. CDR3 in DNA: TGTGCCAGTAGTCCCCAAAGCCGTCGGGGGGGCCAGGAGACCCAGTACTTC. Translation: CASSPQSRRGGQETQYF. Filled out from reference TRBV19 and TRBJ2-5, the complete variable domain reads DGGITQSPKYLFRKEGQNVTLSCEQNLNHDAMYWYRQDPGQGLRLIYYSQIVNDFQKGDIAEGYSVSREKKESFPLTVTSAQKNPTAFYLCASSPQSRRGGQETQYFGPGTRLLVL.

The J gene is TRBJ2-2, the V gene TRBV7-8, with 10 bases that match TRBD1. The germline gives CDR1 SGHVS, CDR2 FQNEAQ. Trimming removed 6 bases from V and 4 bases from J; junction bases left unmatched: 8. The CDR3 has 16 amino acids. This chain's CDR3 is CASSRRQGASTGELFF. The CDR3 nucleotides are TGTGCCAGCAGTCGTAGACAGGGGGCGAGCACCGGGGAGCTGTTTTTT.

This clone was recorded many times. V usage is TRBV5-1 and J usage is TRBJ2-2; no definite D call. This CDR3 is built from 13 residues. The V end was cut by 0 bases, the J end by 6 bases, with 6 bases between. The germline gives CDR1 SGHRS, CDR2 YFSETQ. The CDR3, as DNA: TGCGCCAGCAGCTTGGCCAGCGCCGGGGAGCTGTTTTTT. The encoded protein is CASSLASAGELFF. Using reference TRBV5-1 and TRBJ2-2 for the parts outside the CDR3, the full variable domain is KAGVTQTPRYLIKTRGQQVTLSCSPISGHRSVSWYQQTPGQGLQFLFEYFSETQRNKGNFPGRFSGRQFSNSRSEMNVSTLELGDSALYLCASSLASAGELFFGEGSRLTVL.

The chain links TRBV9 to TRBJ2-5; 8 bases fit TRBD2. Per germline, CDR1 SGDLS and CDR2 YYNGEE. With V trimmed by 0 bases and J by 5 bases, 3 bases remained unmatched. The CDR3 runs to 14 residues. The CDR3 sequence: CASSVGGGRETQYF. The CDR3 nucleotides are TGTGCCAGCAGCGTAGGCGGGGGGCGGGAGACCCAGTACTTC.

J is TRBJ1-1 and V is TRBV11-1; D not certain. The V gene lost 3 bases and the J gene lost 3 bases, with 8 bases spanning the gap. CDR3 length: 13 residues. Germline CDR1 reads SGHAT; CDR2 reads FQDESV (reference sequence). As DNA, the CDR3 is TGTGCCAGCAGCTTGGACGGGGACACTGAAGCTTTCTTT. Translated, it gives CASSLDGDTEAFF.

The CDR3 region is CASSPSGTVLFSPLHF. The DNA of the CDR3 is TGTGCCAGCTCACCTTCCGGGACAGTCCTATTTTCACCCCTCCACTTT. The chain uses TRBV18 and TRBJ1-6, with TRBD1 matching over 7 bases. Germline-derived CDR1 and CDR2 are KGHSH and LQKENI. This CDR3 comprises 16 residues. V shed 3 bases and J 9 bases; nucleotides not matched to a gene: 11.

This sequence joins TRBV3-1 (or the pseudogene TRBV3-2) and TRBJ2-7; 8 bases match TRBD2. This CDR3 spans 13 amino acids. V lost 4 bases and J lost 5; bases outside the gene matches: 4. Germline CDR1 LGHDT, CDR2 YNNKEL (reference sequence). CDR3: CASSPGGGDEQYF. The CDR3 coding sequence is TGTGCCAGCAGCCCGGGGGGGGGAGACGAGCAGTACTTC.

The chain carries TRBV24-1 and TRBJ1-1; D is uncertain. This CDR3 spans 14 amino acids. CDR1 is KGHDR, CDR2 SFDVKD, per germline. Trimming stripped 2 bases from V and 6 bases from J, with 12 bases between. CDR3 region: CATSDWERKAEAFF. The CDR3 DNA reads TGTGCCACCAGTGATTGGGAGAGGAAGGCTGAAGCTTTCTTT.

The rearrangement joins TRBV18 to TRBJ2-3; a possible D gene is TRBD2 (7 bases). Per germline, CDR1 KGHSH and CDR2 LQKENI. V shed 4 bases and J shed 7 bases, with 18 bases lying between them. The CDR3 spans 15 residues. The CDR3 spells CASSLRGPPENTQYF. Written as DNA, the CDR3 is TGTGCCAGCTCACTGCGGGGGCCCCCGGAGAATACGCAGTATTTT.